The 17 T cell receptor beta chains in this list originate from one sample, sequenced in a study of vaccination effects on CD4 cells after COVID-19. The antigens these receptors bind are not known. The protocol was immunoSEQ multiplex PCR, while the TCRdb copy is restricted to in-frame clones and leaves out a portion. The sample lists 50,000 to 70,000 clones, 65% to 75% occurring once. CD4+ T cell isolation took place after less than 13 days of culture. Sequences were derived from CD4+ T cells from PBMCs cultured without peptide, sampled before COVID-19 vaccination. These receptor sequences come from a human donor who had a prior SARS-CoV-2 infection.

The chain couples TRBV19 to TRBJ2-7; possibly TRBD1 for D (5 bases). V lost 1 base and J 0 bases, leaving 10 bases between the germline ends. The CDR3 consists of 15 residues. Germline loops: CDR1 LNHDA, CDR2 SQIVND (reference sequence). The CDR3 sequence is CASSIVGRDSYEQYF. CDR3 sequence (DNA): TGTGCCAGTAGTATAGTTGGCAGGGACTCCTACGAGCAGTACTTC.

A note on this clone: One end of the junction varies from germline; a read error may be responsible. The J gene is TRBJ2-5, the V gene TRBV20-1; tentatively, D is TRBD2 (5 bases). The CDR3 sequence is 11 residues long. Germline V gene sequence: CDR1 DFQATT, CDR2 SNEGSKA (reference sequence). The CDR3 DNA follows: TGCAGTGCTAGAGCCGGCGACGGGGTCAACTTC. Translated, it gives CSARAGDGVNF.

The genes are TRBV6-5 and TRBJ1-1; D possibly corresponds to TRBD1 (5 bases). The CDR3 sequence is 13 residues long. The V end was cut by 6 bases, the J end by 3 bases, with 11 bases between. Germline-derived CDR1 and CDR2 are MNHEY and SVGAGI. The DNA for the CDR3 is TGTGCCAGCAGGGAGGACACTGACACTGAAGCTTTCTTT. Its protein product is CASREDTDTEAFF.

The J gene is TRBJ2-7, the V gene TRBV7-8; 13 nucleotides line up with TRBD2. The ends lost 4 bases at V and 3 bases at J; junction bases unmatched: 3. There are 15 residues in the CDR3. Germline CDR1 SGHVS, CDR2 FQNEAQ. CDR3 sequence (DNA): TGTGCCAGCAGCTACCGGACTAGCGGGAGCTACGAGCAGTACTTC. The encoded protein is CASSYRTSGSYEQYF.

The DNA for the CDR3 is TGTGCCAGCCGCCCGGATCGGAGGGGGGAGACCCAGTACTTC. This gives the protein CASRPDRRGETQYF. This rearrangement joins TRBV7-2 to TRBJ2-5; D is perhaps TRBD1 or TRBD2 (6 bases each). CDR1 is SGHTA, CDR2 FQGNSA, per germline. V was trimmed by 8 bases and J by 5 bases, leaving 18 bases between them. The CDR3 is made up of 14 amino acids.

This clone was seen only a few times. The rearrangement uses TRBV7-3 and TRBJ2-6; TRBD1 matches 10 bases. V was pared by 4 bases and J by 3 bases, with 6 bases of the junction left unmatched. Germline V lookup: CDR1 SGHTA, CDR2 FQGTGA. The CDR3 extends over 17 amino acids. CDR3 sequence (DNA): TGTGCCAGCAGCTCCTCGACAGGGGGCTTTGGGGCCAACGTCCTGACTTTC. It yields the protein CASSSSTGGFGANVLTF.

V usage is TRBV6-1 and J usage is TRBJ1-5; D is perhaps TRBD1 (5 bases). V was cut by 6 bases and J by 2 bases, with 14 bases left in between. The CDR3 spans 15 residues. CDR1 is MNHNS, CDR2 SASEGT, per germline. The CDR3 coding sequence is TGTGCCAGCAGAACCGGGGGGGAGCGCAATCAGCCCCAGCATTTT. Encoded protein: CASRTGGERNQPQHF.

In nucleotides, the CDR3 is TGTGCCAGCAGTACCCTAGCGTCCCTCACAGATACGCAGTATTTT. This encodes CASSTLASLTDTQYF. The chain recombines TRBV11-2 with TRBJ2-3; tentatively, D is TRBD2 (6 bases). V was pared by 6 bases and J by 2 bases, with 15 bases between. CDR1 and CDR2 from the germline V gene are SGHAT and FQNNGV. The CDR3 totals 15 residues.

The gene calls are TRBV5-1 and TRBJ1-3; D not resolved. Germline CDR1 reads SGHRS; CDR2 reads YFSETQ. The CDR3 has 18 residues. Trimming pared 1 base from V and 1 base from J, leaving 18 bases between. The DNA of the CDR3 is TGCGCCAGCAGCTTGTTCCTTTCTTCCTGGGAGTCTGGAAACACCATATATTTT. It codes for CASSLFLSSWESGNTIYF. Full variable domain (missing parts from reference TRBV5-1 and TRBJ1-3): KAGVTQTPRYLIKTRGQQVTLSCSPISGHRSVSWYQQTPGQGLQFLFEYFSETQRNKGNFPGRFSGRQFSNSRSEMNVSTLELGDSALYLCASSLFLSSWESGNTIYFGEGSWLTVV.

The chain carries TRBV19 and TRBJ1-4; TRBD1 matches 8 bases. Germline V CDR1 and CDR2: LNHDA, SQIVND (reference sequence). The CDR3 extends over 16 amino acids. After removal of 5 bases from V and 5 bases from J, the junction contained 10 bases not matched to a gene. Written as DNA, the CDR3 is TGTGCCAGTAGTCGCGCTAGACAGGGGAGAAATGAAAAACTGTTTTTT. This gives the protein CASSRARQGRNEKLFF. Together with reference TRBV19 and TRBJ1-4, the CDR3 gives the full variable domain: DGGITQSPKYLFRKEGQNVTLSCEQNLNHDAMYWYRQDPGQGLRLIYYSQIVNDFQKGDIAEGYSVSREKKESFPLTVTSAQKNPTAFYLCASSRARQGRNEKLFFGSGTQLSVL.

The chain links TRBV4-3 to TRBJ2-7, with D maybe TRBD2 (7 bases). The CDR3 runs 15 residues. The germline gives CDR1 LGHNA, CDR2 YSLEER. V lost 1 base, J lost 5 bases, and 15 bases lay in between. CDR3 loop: CASSQGVGGLDEQYF. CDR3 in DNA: TGCGCCAGCAGCCAAGGCGTGGGGGGGCTGGACGAGCAGTACTTC.

This CDR3 reads CASSRALNLPLHF. CDR3 DNA sequence: TGTGCCAGCAGCCGAGCGTTGAACCTACCCCTCCACTTT. This rearrangement joins TRBV27 to TRBJ1-6; D gene ambiguous. Germline V gene lookup returns CDR1 MNHEY and CDR2 SMNVEV (reference sequence). The CDR3 covers 13 residues. V lost 6 bases and J lost 12, with 15 bases in between.

The CDR3 nucleotides are TGTGCCACCAGCAGAGGTGGCTCGAGCTCCTACGAGCAGTACTTC. Its translation is CATSRGGSSSYEQYF. The chain employs TRBV15 and TRBJ2-7; D not certain. Per germline, CDR1 LNHNV and CDR2 YYDKDF (reference sequence). The CDR3 extends over 15 amino acids. V shed 1 base and J shed 0 bases, with 10 bases lying between them.

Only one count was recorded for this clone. As DNA, the CDR3 is TGTGCCAGTAGTACGGATCACTCAACCTACGAGCAGTACTTC. It encodes CASSTDHSTYEQYF. The chain has TRBV19 and TRBJ2-7; D is uncertain. The germline V gene encodes CDR1 LNHDA and CDR2 SQIVND (reference sequence). Trimming left V 4 bases short and J 2 bases short, with 12 bases between. There are 14 residues in the CDR3.

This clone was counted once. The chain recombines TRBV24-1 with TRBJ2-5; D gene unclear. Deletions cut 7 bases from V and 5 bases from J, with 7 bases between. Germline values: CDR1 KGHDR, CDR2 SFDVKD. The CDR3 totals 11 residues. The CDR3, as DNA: TGTGCCACCAGCGGTGGCGAGACCCAGTACTTC. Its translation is CATSGGETQYF.

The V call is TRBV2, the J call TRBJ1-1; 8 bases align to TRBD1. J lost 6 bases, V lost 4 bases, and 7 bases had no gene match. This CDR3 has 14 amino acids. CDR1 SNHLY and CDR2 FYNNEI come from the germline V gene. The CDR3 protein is CASSAGTGDPEAFF. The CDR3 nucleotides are TGTGCCAGCAGTGCCGGGACAGGTGACCCTGAAGCTTTCTTT.

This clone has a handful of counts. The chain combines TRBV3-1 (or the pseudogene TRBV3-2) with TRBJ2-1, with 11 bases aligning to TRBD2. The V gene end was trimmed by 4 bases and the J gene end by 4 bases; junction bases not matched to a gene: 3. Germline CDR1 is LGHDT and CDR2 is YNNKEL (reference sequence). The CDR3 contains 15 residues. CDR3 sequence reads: CASSPLAGGYNEQFF. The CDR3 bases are TGTGCCAGCAGCCCCCTAGCGGGAGGTTACAATGAGCAGTTCTTC.